These 5 T cell receptor beta chains share one sample of origin, sequenced in a study of blood T cell repertoires in COVID-19. The assay was immunoSEQ multiplex PCR, and TCRdb's table has in-frame clones only and misses some. The sample lists 200,000 to 250,000 clones; 70% to 90% were seen once. What was sequenced was PBMCs or T cells enriched from blood (not recorded which). These receptors were collected from a man aged 25-45 years with acute COVID-19.

This chain connects TRBV11-2 to TRBJ1-3, with 7 bases identical to TRBD1. CDR3 length: 15 amino acids. After removal of 3 bases from V and 0 bases from J, the junction contained 2 bases not matched to a gene. Germline values: CDR1 SGHAT, CDR2 FQNNGV. The CDR3 region is CASSFGTVSGNTIYF. The CDR3 DNA reads as TGTGCCAGCAGCTTTGGGACAGTCTCTGGAAACACCATATATTTT.

This clone was seen a handful of times. The rearrangement uses TRBV27 and TRBJ1-4; D not certain. V dropped 0 bases and J dropped 8 bases, with 13 bases sitting between them. From germline, CDR1 is MNHEY and CDR2 SMNVEV (reference sequence). The CDR3 extends over 15 amino acids. CDR3: CASSLSRGRKEKLFF. In nucleotides, the CDR3 is TGTGCCAGCAGTTTATCACGGGGTCGTAAGGAAAAACTGTTTTTT.

The chain uses TRBV7-6 and TRBJ2-1, with D tentatively TRBD2 (5 bases). Between the trimmed V and J ends, which lost 3 bases and 8 bases, there was a span of 14 bases. The CDR3 extends over 14 amino acids. CDR1 and CDR2 (germline): SGHVS, FNYEAQ. The DNA of the CDR3 is TGTGCCAGCAGCTTTCGGCCAGACGGGGATGAGCAGTTCTTC. As protein: CASSFRPDGDEQFF.

The chain links TRBV10-1 to TRBJ2-3; D unclear. Germline CDR1 and CDR2: WNHNN and SYGVQD (reference sequence). V lost 0 bases and J 2 bases, leaving 9 bases between the germline ends. This CDR3 is built from 15 residues. DNA of the CDR3: TGCGCCAGCAGTGAGTCAATAACTTTCACAGATACGCAGTATTTT. The encoded protein is CASSESITFTDTQYF.

This clone was detected only a few times. V is TRBV5-1 and J is TRBJ2-6, with D possibly TRBD1 on 5 matching bases. The CDR3 loop spans 16 amino acids. Germline V CDR1 and CDR2: SGHRS, YFSETQ. Deletions cut 0 bases from V and 0 bases from J, with 7 bases between. CDR3 sequence (DNA): TGCGCCAGCAGCTTGGAAGGGGACTCTGGGGCCAACGTCCTGACTTTC. Encoded protein: CASSLEGDSGANVLTF.